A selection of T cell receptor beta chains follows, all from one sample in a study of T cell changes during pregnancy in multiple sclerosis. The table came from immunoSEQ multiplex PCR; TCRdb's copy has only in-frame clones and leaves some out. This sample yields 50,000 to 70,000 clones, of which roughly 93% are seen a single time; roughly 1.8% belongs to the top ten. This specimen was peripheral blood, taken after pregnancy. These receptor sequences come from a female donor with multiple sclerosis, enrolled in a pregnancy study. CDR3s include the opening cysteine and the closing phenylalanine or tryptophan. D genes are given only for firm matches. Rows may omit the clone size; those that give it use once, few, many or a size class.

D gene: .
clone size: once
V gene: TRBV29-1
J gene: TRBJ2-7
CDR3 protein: CSVDRDGEQYF
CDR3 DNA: TGCAGCGTTGACAGGGATGGCGAGCAGTACTTC

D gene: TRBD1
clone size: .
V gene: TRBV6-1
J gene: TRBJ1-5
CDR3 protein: CASSEVAGGQPQHF
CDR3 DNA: TGTGCCAGCAGTGAAGTGGCAGGGGGGCAGCCCCAGCATTTT

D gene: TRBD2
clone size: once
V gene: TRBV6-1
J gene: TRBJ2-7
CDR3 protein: CASQTGTSGYEQYF
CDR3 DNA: TGTGCCAGCCAGACCGGGACTAGCGGCTACGAGCAGTACTTC

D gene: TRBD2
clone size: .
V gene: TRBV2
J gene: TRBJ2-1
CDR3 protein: CASSEASGRAVDEQFF
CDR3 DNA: TGTGCCAGCAGTGAAGCGAGCGGGAGGGCCGTCGATGAGCAGTTCTTC

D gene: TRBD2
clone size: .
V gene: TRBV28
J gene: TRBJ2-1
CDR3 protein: CASRSGTTSYNEQFF
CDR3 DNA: TGTGCCAGCAGATCCGGGACTACCTCCTACAATGAGCAGTTCTTC

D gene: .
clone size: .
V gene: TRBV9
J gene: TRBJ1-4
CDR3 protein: CASSALGGDGEKLFF
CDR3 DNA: TGTGCCAGCAGCGCTCTGGGAGGAGACGGTGAAAAACTGTTTTTT

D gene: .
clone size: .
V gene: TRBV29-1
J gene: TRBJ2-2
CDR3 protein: CSVEVVNTGELFF
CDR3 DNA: TGCAGCGTTGAAGTCGTGAACACCGGGGAGCTGTTTTTT

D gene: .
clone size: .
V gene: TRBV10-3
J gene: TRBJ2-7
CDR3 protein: CAISGRGDEQYF
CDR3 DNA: TGTGCCATCTCCGGCAGGGGCGACGAGCAGTACTTC

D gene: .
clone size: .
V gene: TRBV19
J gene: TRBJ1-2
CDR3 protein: CASSIRGNGDYGYTF
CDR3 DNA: TGTGCCAGTAGTATTAGGGGGAACGGAGACTATGGCTACACCTTC

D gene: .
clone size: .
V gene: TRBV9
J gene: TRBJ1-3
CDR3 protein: CASSAGNSGNTIYF
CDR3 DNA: TGTGCCAGCAGCGCGGGGAACTCTGGAAACACCATATATTTT

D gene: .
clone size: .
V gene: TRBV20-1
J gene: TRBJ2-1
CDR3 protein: CSAKRGNEQFF
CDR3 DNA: TGCAGTGCCAAAAGGGGGAATGAGCAGTTCTTC

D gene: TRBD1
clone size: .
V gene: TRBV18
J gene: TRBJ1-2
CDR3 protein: CASSRGQAYGYTF
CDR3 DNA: TGTGCCAGCTCACGGGGACAGGCCTATGGCTACACCTTC

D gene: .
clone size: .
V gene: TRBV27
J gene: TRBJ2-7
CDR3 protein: CASSLSGGLSYEQYF
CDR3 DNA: TGTGCCAGCAGTTTATCGGGCGGGCTCTCCTACGAGCAGTACTTC

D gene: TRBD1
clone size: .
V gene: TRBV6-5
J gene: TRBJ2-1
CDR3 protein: CASKKGGVGNEQFF
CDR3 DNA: TGTGCCAGCAAAAAAGGGGGCGTCGGCAATGAGCAGTTCTTC

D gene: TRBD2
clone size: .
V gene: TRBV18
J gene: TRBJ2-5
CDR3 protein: CASSQQLAAQETQYF
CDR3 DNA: TGTGCCAGCTCACAGCAACTAGCGGCCCAAGAGACCCAGTACTTC

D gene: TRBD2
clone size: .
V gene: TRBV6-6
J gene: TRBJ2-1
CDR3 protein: CASSLGLAGLGNEQFF
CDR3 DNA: TGTGCCAGCAGCCTAGGACTAGCGGGATTGGGTAATGAGCAGTTCTTC

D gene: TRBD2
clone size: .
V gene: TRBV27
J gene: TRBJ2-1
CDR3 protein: CASSPTSGANNGQFF
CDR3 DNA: TGTGCCAGCAGCCCCACTAGCGGGGCTAACAATGGGCAGTTCTTC

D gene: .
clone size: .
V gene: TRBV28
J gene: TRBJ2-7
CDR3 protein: CASSLRYSYEQYF
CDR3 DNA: TGTGCCAGCAGTTTACGGTACTCCTACGAGCAGTACTTC

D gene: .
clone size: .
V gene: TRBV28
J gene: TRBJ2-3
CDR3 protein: CASTLHTSQGSTDTQYF
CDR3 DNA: TGTGCCAGCACCCTCCATACAAGTCAGGGCTCCACAGATACGCAGTATTTT

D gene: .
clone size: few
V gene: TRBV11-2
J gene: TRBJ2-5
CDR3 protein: CASSLGGSDLETQYF
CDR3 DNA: TGTGCCAGCAGCTTAGGAGGTAGCGACTTGGAGACCCAGTACTTC

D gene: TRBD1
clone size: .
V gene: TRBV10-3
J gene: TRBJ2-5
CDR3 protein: CAISEDREETQYF
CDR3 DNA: TGTGCCATCAGTGAGGACAGGGAAGAGACCCAGTACTTC

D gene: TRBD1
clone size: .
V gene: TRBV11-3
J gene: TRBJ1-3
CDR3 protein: CASSHGTVSGNTIYF
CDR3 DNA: TGTGCCAGCAGCCACGGGACAGTCTCTGGAAACACCATATATTTT

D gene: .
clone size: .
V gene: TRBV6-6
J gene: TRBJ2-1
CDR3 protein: CASSTGLRYNEQFF
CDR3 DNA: TGTGCCAGCAGCACAGGTCTCAGATACAATGAGCAGTTCTTC

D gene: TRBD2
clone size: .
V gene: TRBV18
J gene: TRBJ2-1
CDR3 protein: CASSVLAGQENEQFF
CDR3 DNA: TGTGCCAGCTCAGTACTAGCGGGACAAGAGAATGAGCAGTTCTTC

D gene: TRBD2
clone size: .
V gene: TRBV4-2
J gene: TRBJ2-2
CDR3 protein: CASSRRLAGDGTGELFF
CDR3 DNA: TGTGCCAGCAGCCGACGACTAGCGGGAGATGGCACCGGGGAGCTGTTTTTT

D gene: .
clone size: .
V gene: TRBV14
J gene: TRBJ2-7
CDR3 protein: CASSQERGYEQYF
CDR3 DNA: TGTGCCAGCAGCCAAGAGAGAGGATACGAGCAGTACTTC

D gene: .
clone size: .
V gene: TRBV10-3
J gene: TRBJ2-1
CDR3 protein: CAISEPGRPSYNEQFF
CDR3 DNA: TGTGCCATCAGTGAGCCTGGGAGACCCTCCTACAATGAGCAGTTCTTC

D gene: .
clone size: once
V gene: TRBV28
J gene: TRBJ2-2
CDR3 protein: CASTESGRKTGELFF
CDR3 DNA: TGTGCCAGCACCGAAAGCGGGCGCAAAACCGGGGAGCTGTTTTTT

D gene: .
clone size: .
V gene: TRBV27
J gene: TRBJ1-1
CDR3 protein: CASSRQSLNTEAFF
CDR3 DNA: TGTGCCAGCAGTAGACAGAGTCTGAACACTGAAGCTTTCTTT

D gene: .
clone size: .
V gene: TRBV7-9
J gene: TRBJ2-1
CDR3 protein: CASSLAVRNEQFF
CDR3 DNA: TGTGCCAGCAGCTTAGCTGTGCGTAATGAGCAGTTCTTC

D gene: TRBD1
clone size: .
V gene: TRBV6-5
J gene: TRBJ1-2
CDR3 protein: CASSYSWTGAGYTF
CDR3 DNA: TGTGCCAGCAGTTACTCCTGGACAGGGGCTGGCTACACCTTC

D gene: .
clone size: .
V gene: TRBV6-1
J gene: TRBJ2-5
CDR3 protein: CASSEASGWETQYF
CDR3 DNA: TGTGCCAGCAGTGAAGCCTCAGGTTGGGAGACCCAGTACTTC

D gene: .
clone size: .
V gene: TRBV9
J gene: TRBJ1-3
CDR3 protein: CASSPPRAGKNGNTIYF
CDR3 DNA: TGTGCCAGCAGCCCTCCTAGAGCAGGGAAGAATGGAAACACCATATATTTT

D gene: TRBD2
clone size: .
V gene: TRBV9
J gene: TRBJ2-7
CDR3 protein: CASSLGRAGEQYF
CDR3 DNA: TGTGCCAGCAGCCTCGGGAGGGCCGGCGAGCAGTACTTC

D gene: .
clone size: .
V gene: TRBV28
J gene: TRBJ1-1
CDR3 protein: CASSFGAGMNTEAFF
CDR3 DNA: TGTGCCAGCAGTTTTGGGGCAGGGATGAACACTGAAGCTTTCTTT